The rows below give T cell receptor beta chains drawn from one sample of a study of blood T cells in healthy people across ages. TCRdb passed the 5' RACE reads through MiXCR, listing each CDR3 protein once. The sample has 1.5 million to 2 million distinct CDR3 sequences, roughly 28% seen once. The sequenced material came from blood. All receptors come from a woman under 40 in good health. The CDR3 runs from the conserved cysteine through the conserved F or W. The D gene is left open where the match is weak. Clone size is not always given. Where it is, it says once, few, many or a class for expanded clones.

clone_size	d_call	v_call	j_call	cdr3_aa	cdr3_nt
.	.	TRBV6-2/TRBV6-3	TRBJ1-5	CASSTQHQPQHF	TGTGCCAGCAGTACGCAACATCAGCCCCAGCATTTT
.	TRBD1	TRBV10-3	TRBJ1-6	CAISESTGRNSPLHF	TGTGCCATCAGTGAGTCGACAGGGCGAAATTCACCCCTCCACTTT
.	.	TRBV29-1	TRBJ1-2	CSVEGSGGYTF	TGCAGCGTTGAAGGTTCAGGGGGCTACACCTTC
few	TRBD2	TRBV7-3	TRBJ2-3	CASSLQGTSGTDTQYF	TGTGCCAGCAGCTTACAAGGGACTAGCGGAACAGATACGCAGTATTTT
once	TRBD2	TRBV7-9	TRBJ2-1	CASSPQGRGFNEQFF	TGTGCCAGCAGCCCTCAAGGGCGGGGGTTCAATGAGCAGTTCTTC
few	.	TRBV24-1	TRBJ1-5	CVTSSGQPNQPQHF	TGTGTCACCAGTTCCGGACAGCCAAATCAGCCCCAGCATTTT
.	.	TRBV2	TRBJ2-1	CASSAQPGYNEQFF	TGTGCCAGCAGTGCCCAACCGGGGTACAATGAGCAGTTCTTC
.	.	TRBV14	TRBJ2-3	CASSQETGGTDTQYF	TGTGCCAGCAGCCAAGAGACAGGCGGCACAGATACGCAGTATTTT
few	TRBD2	TRBV28	TRBJ2-5	CASKPPGLVRETQYF	TGTGCCAGCAAACCGCCGGGACTAGTCAGGGAGACCCAGTACTTC
once	TRBD2	TRBV3-1	TRBJ2-3	CASGSKRDSVTQYF	TGTGCCAGCGGCTCCAAGCGGGATTCAGTCACGCAGTATTTT
few	.	TRBV4-1	TRBJ2-7	CASSQPDSYEQYF	TGCGCCAGCAGCCAGCCAGACAGCTACGAGCAGTACTTC
.	.	TRBV6-5	TRBJ2-5	CASSYLGTGETQYF	TGTGCCAGCAGTTACCTAGGGACTGGGGAGACCCAGTACTTC
few	TRBD1	TRBV7-2	TRBJ2-5	CVSSLWGGQGETQYF	TGTGTCAGCAGCTTATGGGGGGGACAGGGTGAGACCCAGTACTTC
.	TRBD1	TRBV7-9	TRBJ2-1	CASSSPTGYNEQFF	TGTGCCAGCAGCTCCCCGACAGGGTACAATGAGCAGTTCTTC
few	.	TRBV6-2/TRBV6-3	TRBJ2-5	CASSISETQYF	TGTGCCAGCAGTATAAGTGAGACCCAGTACTTC
.	.	TRBV12-3/TRBV12-4	TRBJ2-3	CASSFERPSTDTEYF	TGTGCCAGCAGTTTCGAGCGCCCTAGCACAGATACGGAGTATTTT
few	.	TRBV9	TRBJ1-1	CASSVETARYTEAFF	TGTGCCAGCAGCGTAGAAACAGCAAGATACACTGAAGCTTTCTTT
few	TRBD1	TRBV15	TRBJ2-1	CATSRDRANFEQFF	TGTGCCACCAGCAGGGACAGGGCGAATTTTGAGCAGTTCTTC
few	.	TRBV24-1	TRBJ2-5	CATSDLTGETQYF	TGTGCCACCAGTGATTTAACCGGGGAGACCCAGTACTTC
.	.	TRBV5-1	TRBJ2-3	CASSLAPSGTDTQYF	TGCGCCAGCAGCTTGGCCCCTAGCGGCACAGATACGCAGTATTTT
many	TRBD2	TRBV7-2	TRBJ2-7	CASSEGTSGTYEQYF	TGTGCCAGCAGCGAAGGGACTAGCGGCACCTACGAGCAGTACTTC
.	TRBD1	TRBV29-1	TRBJ2-5	CSVVSGTGIQETQYF	TGCAGCGTTGTGTCCGGGACAGGCATACAAGAGACCCAGTACTTC
few	.	TRBV7-2	TRBJ2-3	CASSFEQGYTDTQYF	TGTGCCAGCAGCTTTGAACAGGGTTACACAGATACGCAGTATTTT
.	TRBD1	TRBV12-3/TRBV12-4	TRBJ1-4	CASRIYRGANEKLFF	TGTGCCAGCAGAATTTACAGGGGTGCTAATGAAAAACTGTTTTTT
.	.	TRBV12-3/TRBV12-4	TRBJ2-1	CASRGAGDERFF	TGTGCCAGCAGGGGGGCGGGAGATGAGCGGTTCTTC
.	.	TRBV4-1	TRBJ1-6	CASSQVSEGSPLHF	TGCGCCAGCAGCCAAGTGAGTGAGGGGTCACCCCTCCACTTT
.	TRBD1	TRBV10-3	TRBJ2-7	CAIRGQGPSSHNEQYF	TGTGCCATCAGGGGACAGGGGCCAAGCTCCCACAATGAGCAGTACTTC
many	TRBD2	TRBV20-1	TRBJ2-1	CSASPRGEQFF	TGCAGTGCTAGCCCGCGGGGGGAGCAGTTCTTC
.	.	TRBV20-1	TRBJ2-1	CSAPDPAQLVNEQFF	TGCAGTGCTCCAGACCCGGCCCAGCTTGTGAATGAGCAGTTCTTC
many	.	TRBV7-2	TRBJ2-1	CASSLEGTSYNEQFF	TGTGCCAGCAGCTTAGAAGGGACTTCCTACAATGAGCAGTTCTTC
.	TRBD2	TRBV5-1	TRBJ2-1	CASSLSGRGLIEQFF	TGCGCCAGCAGCTTGAGCGGGAGGGGGCTAATTGAGCAGTTCTTC